This T cell receptor (beta chain) came from a study of blood T cell repertoires in COVID-19. This CDR3 contains 14 residues. In germline, CDR1 is LGHDT, CDR2 YNNKEL (reference sequence). V shed 7 bases and J shed 1 base, with 13 bases lying between them. As processed by the authors: The authors estimated nucleated cell counts from reference gene primer amplification. TCRdb keeps only in-frame clones here, not all; method: immunoSEQ multiplex PCR. V and J calls plus clone size are reproduced from that table; the DNA served to infer D and trimming. The table includes about 150,000 clones, about 80% detected once.

This TCR was sampled from a man aged 60-69 years with acute or convalescent COVID-19. The rearrangement uses TRBV3-1 (or the pseudogene TRBV3-2) and TRBJ2-5, with TRBD1 as a possible D gene (5 bases). Sequenced input: peripheral blood. DNA for the CDR3: TGTGCCAGCAATGCAGGGCTCCCCCAAGAGACCCAGTACTTC. Encoded protein: CASNAGLPQETQYF.